This TCR beta chain comes out of a study of CD8+ T cells in alopecia areata. It was from alopecia areata patients that lesional scalp punch biopsies and peripheral blood were collected. Isolated RNA was reverse transcribed into cDNA used as the sequencing template. TCRdb's copy holds only in-frame clones and misses some; the assay was immunoSEQ multiplex PCR. The table records just over 30,000 clones, approximately 56% of them present only once. The material sequenced was NKG2D-high CD8+ T cells sorted from blood. The source is a human donor with alopecia areata.

CDR3 sequence: CASSYSDRATYEQYF. In DNA, the CDR3 is TGTGCCAGCAGTTACTCGGACAGGGCTACCTACGAGCAGTACTTC. The V call is TRBV6-5, the J call TRBJ2-7, with 8 bases aligning to TRBD1. This CDR3 comprises 15 residues. The V gene end was trimmed by 0 bases and the J gene end by 2 bases; junction bases not matched to a gene: 3. CDR1 and CDR2 (germline): MNHEY, SVGAGI.